The rows below give T cell receptor beta chains drawn from one sample of a study of T cell responses to AZD1222 COVID-19 vaccine. Only in-frame clones appear in the TCRdb table, and some are missing; sequencing was by immunoSEQ multiplex PCR. The data hold some 120,000 clones, with around 87% observed a single time. Source: peripheral blood, taken on day 0 of AZD1222 vaccination. The source of these receptors is an adult in good health. Both conserved end residues are part of each CDR3. Each record gives: CDR3 protein, J gene, V gene.

cdr3_aa: CASSSRAGYEQYF
j_call: TRBJ2-7
v_call: TRBV12-3/TRBV12-4

cdr3_aa: CASSLSGSSVQLQYF
j_call: TRBJ2-7
v_call: TRBV28

cdr3_aa: CASSPDRGLRQYF
j_call: TRBJ2-7
v_call: TRBV12-3/TRBV12-4

cdr3_aa: CATRGPGSVNTEAFF
j_call: TRBJ1-1
v_call: TRBV24-1

cdr3_aa: CASATSGGADTQYF
j_call: TRBJ2-3
v_call: TRBV2

cdr3_aa: CASRAASSGNTIYF
j_call: TRBJ1-3
v_call: TRBV19

cdr3_aa: CASRVYAGAGDEQYF
j_call: TRBJ2-7
v_call: TRBV19

cdr3_aa: CASSVSAGPITGELFF
j_call: TRBJ2-2
v_call: TRBV9

cdr3_aa: CASSFRASPLSSGANVLTF
j_call: TRBJ2-6
v_call: TRBV7-2

cdr3_aa: CASSPPDTMPSSYNEQFF
j_call: TRBJ2-1
v_call: TRBV7-9

cdr3_aa: CASSRVLDEQFF
j_call: TRBJ2-1
v_call: TRBV12-3/TRBV12-4

cdr3_aa: CASSPNQNTEAFF
j_call: TRBJ1-1
v_call: TRBV18

cdr3_aa: CASLPRELTSTDTQYF
j_call: TRBJ2-3
v_call: TRBV18

cdr3_aa: CAIARVTGELFF
j_call: TRBJ2-2
v_call: TRBV10-3

cdr3_aa: CASSRGLAGVEKGYEQYF
j_call: TRBJ2-7
v_call: TRBV5-1

cdr3_aa: CASSYRERFEKLFF
j_call: TRBJ1-4
v_call: TRBV6-5

cdr3_aa: CASSVDSSYNEQFF
j_call: TRBJ2-1
v_call: TRBV2

cdr3_aa: CASGWGTEAFF
j_call: TRBJ1-1
v_call: TRBV19

cdr3_aa: CASSQDISGEYEQFF
j_call: TRBJ2-1
v_call: TRBV4-2

cdr3_aa: CASSLGKLETQYF
j_call: TRBJ2-5
v_call: TRBV5-1

cdr3_aa: CATSEAGGNTGELFF
j_call: TRBJ2-2
v_call: TRBV24-1

cdr3_aa: CASSFSGAKNIQYF
j_call: TRBJ2-4
v_call: TRBV5-4

cdr3_aa: CASSRTRAIYSNQPQHF
j_call: TRBJ1-5
v_call: TRBV6-2/TRBV6-3

cdr3_aa: CASRGTGDNEQFF
j_call: TRBJ2-1
v_call: TRBV5-1

cdr3_aa: CASSENLQGTSPLHF
j_call: TRBJ1-6
v_call: TRBV2

cdr3_aa: CAISESAGSWDTEAFF
j_call: TRBJ1-1
v_call: TRBV10-3

cdr3_aa: CASSEGQGDRNTQYF
j_call: TRBJ2-3
v_call: TRBV2

cdr3_aa: CASSLAGQDISGYTF
j_call: TRBJ1-2
v_call: TRBV5-1

cdr3_aa: CASSQGGGRGNTEAFF
j_call: TRBJ1-1
v_call: TRBV4-1

cdr3_aa: CASTPGQGYSPLHF
j_call: TRBJ1-6
v_call: TRBV27

cdr3_aa: CATSGQPSGGYTF
j_call: TRBJ1-2
v_call: TRBV6-5

cdr3_aa: CSALQGDYGYTF
j_call: TRBJ1-2
v_call: TRBV29-1

cdr3_aa: CASSLRPGALDTEAFF
j_call: TRBJ1-1
v_call: TRBV5-1

cdr3_aa: CASSPSRYNTEAFF
j_call: TRBJ1-1
v_call: TRBV4-1

cdr3_aa: CASSLGDRGSQPQHF
j_call: TRBJ1-5
v_call: TRBV28

cdr3_aa: CASSLKVGSYEQYF
j_call: TRBJ2-7
v_call: TRBV13

cdr3_aa: CASSGTYEQYF
j_call: TRBJ2-7
v_call: TRBV6-2/TRBV6-3

cdr3_aa: CASSLARRDTEAFF
j_call: TRBJ1-1
v_call: TRBV5-1

cdr3_aa: CASSDGTSTYNEQFF
j_call: TRBJ2-1
v_call: TRBV2

cdr3_aa: CASSASPGQAPYGYTF
j_call: TRBJ1-2
v_call: TRBV9

cdr3_aa: CASSFSGRASGELFF
j_call: TRBJ2-2
v_call: TRBV9

cdr3_aa: CATSEGNLNYNEQFF
j_call: TRBJ2-1
v_call: TRBV24-1

cdr3_aa: CASSLTENTEAFF
j_call: TRBJ1-1
v_call: TRBV12-3/TRBV12-4

cdr3_aa: CASSKGTSGNRNEQFF
j_call: TRBJ2-1
v_call: TRBV5-1

cdr3_aa: CASSFGPTTGEQYF
j_call: TRBJ2-7
v_call: TRBV5-5

cdr3_aa: CASSYLGQVMSGYTF
j_call: TRBJ1-2
v_call: TRBV27

cdr3_aa: CASTPVSAAYNEQFF
j_call: TRBJ2-1
v_call: TRBV19

cdr3_aa: CASSLGAGTPVWSDTQYF
j_call: TRBJ2-3
v_call: TRBV13

cdr3_aa: CASRTPGQGQETQYF
j_call: TRBJ2-5
v_call: TRBV10-2

cdr3_aa: CASTTLLSEPSTDTQYF
j_call: TRBJ2-3
v_call: TRBV27